Presented here are 30 T cell receptor beta chains from one specimen sequenced in a study of T cell changes during pregnancy in multiple sclerosis. Produced via immunoSEQ multiplex PCR; TCRdb's table is partial and in-frame only. The sample has 40,000 or so clones, nearly 95% seen once. The sample consisted of CD4+ T cells from peripheral blood mononuclear cells, taken after pregnancy. The receptors stem from a female donor in good health, enrolled as a control in a pregnancy study.

This clone showed up just once. The chain combines TRBV30 with TRBJ1-1, with D uncertain. Trimming took 5 bases from V and 1 from J, leaving 8 bases between them. The CDR3 loop spans 12 amino acids. Germline lookup yields CDR1 GTSNPN and CDR2 SVGIG (reference sequence). The CDR3 nucleotides read TGTGCCTGGGGACGGGAGAACACTGAAGCTTTCTTT. Its protein product is CAWGRENTEAFF.

The J gene is TRBJ2-1, the V gene TRBV27; 13 positions match TRBD2. V gave up 5 bases and J gave up 3 bases; unmatched junction bases: 4. The length of the CDR3 is 16 residues. Germline V gene lookup returns CDR1 MNHEY and CDR2 SMNVEV (reference sequence). CDR3 coding DNA: TGTGCCAGCAGTCTCAGACTAGCGGGAGGCTACAATGAGCAGTTCTTC. This gives the protein CASSLRLAGGYNEQFF.

The chain combines TRBV11-2 with TRBJ2-2, with D tentatively TRBD1 (6 bases). The CDR3 is 14 residues long. The germline gives CDR1 SGHAT, CDR2 FQNNGV. V lost 5 bases to trimming and J lost 8 bases, with 15 bases between them. The DNA for the CDR3 is TGTGCCAGCAGCCCCCAGGGGTTTGGAGGGGAGCTGTTTTTT. Its protein is CASSPQGFGGELFF.

The genes are TRBV25-1 and TRBJ2-1, with 9 bases matching TRBD2. The germline V gene has CDR1 MGHDK and CDR2 SYGVNS. This CDR3 contains 16 residues. Trimming at V came to 2 bases and at J to 7 bases, leaving 9 bases not matched to a gene. For the CDR3, the DNA is TGTGCCAGCAGTGAAGGGGGAGCGGGAGGAATGAATGAGCAGTTCTTC. Amino acids: CASSEGGAGGMNEQFF.

A single count supports this clone. The rearrangement uses TRBV4-1 and TRBJ1-1; D is unclear. The CDR3 consists of 16 residues. Trimming stripped 4 bases from V and 3 bases from J, with 18 bases between. Germline V gives CDR1 MGHRA, CDR2 YSYEKL. CDR3 sequence: CASSPLGRSVYTEAFF. In nucleotides, the CDR3 is TGCGCCAGCAGCCCCCTTGGCAGGTCCGTGTACACTGAAGCTTTCTTT.

V and J are TRBV10-1 and TRBJ1-4; unclear D gene. The CDR3 runs to 12 residues. Per germline, CDR1 WNHNN and CDR2 SYGVQD (reference sequence). V lost 4 bases to trimming and J lost 6 bases, with 6 bases between them. The CDR3 DNA reads TGCGCCAGCAGTGGCGGGTATGAAAAACTGTTTTTT. Protein product: CASSGGYEKLFF.

V usage is TRBV14 and J usage is TRBJ1-4; 11 nucleotides align to TRBD1. V was pared by 3 bases and J by 7 bases, with 4 bases of the junction left unmatched. This CDR3 comprises 15 residues. Germline V lookup: CDR1 SGHDN, CDR2 FVKESK. CDR3 nucleotide sequence: TGTGCCAGCAGCCAGAGGACAGGGGGCCTTGAAAAACTGTTTTTT. Its protein product is CASSQRTGGLEKLFF. The full variable domain, completed using reference TRBV14 and TRBJ1-4, is EAGVTQFPSHSVIEKGQTVTLRCDPISGHDNLYWYRRVMGKEIKFLLHFVKESKQDESGMPNNRFLAERTGGTYSTLKVQPAELEDSGVYFCASSQRTGGLEKLFFGSGTQLSVL.

The chain is built from TRBV11-3 and TRBJ2-1, with 8 bases lining up with TRBD2. V lost 2 bases to trimming and J lost 7 bases; unmatched junction nucleotides: 4. Germline values: CDR1 SGHNT, CDR2 YENEEA. This CDR3 spans 14 amino acids. Written as DNA, the CDR3 is TGTGCCAGCAGCTTAAATGCGGGAGGAAATGAGCAGTTCTTC. Its protein product is CASSLNAGGNEQFF.

This chain links TRBV9 with TRBJ2-1, with 8 positions matching TRBD2. Germline CDR1 reads SGDLS; CDR2 reads YYNGEE. Unmatched junction bases numbered 4, after V lost 0 bases and J lost 2 bases. CDR3 length equals 16 residues. CDR3 amino acids: CASSVDGRGAYNEQFF. The CDR3 nucleotides are TGTGCCAGCAGCGTAGATGGGCGGGGGGCCTACAATGAGCAGTTCTTC.

The chain uses TRBV14 and TRBJ2-1; tentative D call: TRBD2 (5 bases). The CDR3 runs to 13 residues. Germline-derived CDR1 and CDR2 are SGHDN and FVKESK. With 1 base removed from V and 7 bases from J, the gap between germline ends came to 8 bases. CDR3 loop: CASSQVGGNEQFF. As DNA, the CDR3 is TGTGCCAGCAGCCAAGTAGGAGGAAATGAGCAGTTCTTC. Using reference TRBV14 and TRBJ2-1 for the parts outside the CDR3, the full variable domain is EAGVTQFPSHSVIEKGQTVTLRCDPISGHDNLYWYRRVMGKEIKFLLHFVKESKQDESGMPNNRFLAERTGGTYSTLKVQPAELEDSGVYFCASSQVGGNEQFFGPGTRLTVL.

J is TRBJ1-2 and V is TRBV28; D gene uncertain. The germline V gene encodes CDR1 MDHEN and CDR2 SYDVKM. V lost 6 bases and J lost 8, with 10 bases in between. The CDR3 is 11 residues long. The CDR3 region is CASSSTRGYTF. The CDR3 coding sequence is TGTGCCAGCAGCTCAACCCGGGGCTACACCTTC.

This sequence joins TRBV6-5 and TRBJ1-1; D gene ambiguous. The CDR3 is made up of 15 amino acids. Trimming took off 2 bases at V and 0 bases at J, with 10 bases between the two ends. Germline values: CDR1 MNHEY, CDR2 SVGAGI. The chain's CDR3 is CASSYRRTLNTEAFF. CDR3 DNA sequence: TGTGCCAGCAGTTACCGACGGACTTTGAACACTGAAGCTTTCTTT.

The V and J genes are TRBV14 and TRBJ1-1, with D perhaps matching TRBD1 (6 bases). The CDR3 sequence is 13 residues long. Germline assignment: CDR1 SGHDN and CDR2 FVKESK. The ends were cut back, 5 bases at V and 1 base at J, with 8 bases in the middle. CDR3 coding DNA: TGTGCCAGCAGCGTACAGGGGAACACTGAAGCTTTCTTT. Protein sequence: CASSVQGNTEAFF.

J is TRBJ2-7 and V is TRBV27; 7 bases are shared with TRBD1. This CDR3 comprises 12 residues. V was clipped by 6 bases and J by 3 bases; unmatched bases: 2. Germline V gene lookup returns CDR1 MNHEY and CDR2 SMNVEV (reference sequence). CDR3 nucleotides: TGTGCCAGCAGGGGGACAGACTACGAGCAGTACTTC. It specifies CASRGTDYEQYF.

CDR3 loop: CASSPPDSPPESPLHF. As DNA, the CDR3 is TGTGCCAGCTCACCACCGGACAGCCCTCCAGAGTCACCCCTCCACTTT. The rearrangement uses TRBV18 and TRBJ1-6, with TRBD1 as a possible D gene (6 bases). CDR3 size: 16 residues. Germline V CDR1 and CDR2: KGHSH, LQKENI. With 0 bases removed from V and 10 bases from J, the gap between germline ends came to 16 bases.

The J gene is TRBJ2-3, the V gene TRBV30; 8 nucleotides match TRBD1. This CDR3 region has 12 residues. CDR1 is GTSNPN and CDR2 is SVGIG in the germline V gene (reference sequence). Trimming took 3 bases from V and 11 from J; bases not matched to a gene: 7. This chain's CDR3 is CAWSTQGAGQYF. The DNA of the CDR3 is TGTGCCTGGAGCACCCAGGGGGCGGGGCAGTATTTT.

This clone was counted only a few times. This chain connects TRBV5-6 to TRBJ1-2, with 7 positions matching TRBD1. Germline V gene data show CDR1 as SGHDT and CDR2 as YYEEEE. The CDR3 is 15 residues long. V was pared by 3 bases and J by 2 bases, with 7 bases of the junction left unmatched. The CDR3, as DNA: TGTGCCAGCAGCTCCGTGGGACAGTTAAACTATGGCTACACCTTC. This translates into CASSSVGQLNYGYTF.

V usage is TRBV6-1 and J usage is TRBJ2-2; D uncertain. The CDR3 has 14 amino acids. Germline-derived CDR1 and CDR2 are MNHNS and SASEGT. V was cut by 4 bases and J by 3 bases, with 9 bases left in between. This CDR3 reads CASSGARYTGELFF. The CDR3 DNA is TGTGCCAGCAGTGGGGCAAGGTACACCGGGGAGCTGTTTTTT.

The chain joins TRBV5-6 to TRBJ2-7; 7 nucleotides agree with TRBD1. The V gene's germline CDR1 is SGHDT and CDR2 YYEEEE. The CDR3 has 12 residues. The ends lost 4 bases at V and 8 bases at J; junction bases unmatched: 6. The CDR3 nucleotides are TGTGCCAGCAGCCTCGACAGGGCCAAGCAGTACTTC. Amino acids: CASSLDRAKQYF.

The V and J genes are TRBV10-3 and TRBJ2-1; D ambiguous. The CDR3 has 15 residues. The V gene lost 2 bases and the J gene lost 1 base, with 9 bases spanning the gap. Germline assignment: CDR1 ENHRY and CDR2 SYGVKD. CDR3 DNA: TGTGCCATCAGTGAGGAACAGCAGTCCTACAATGAGCAGTTCTTC. Encoded protein: CAISEEQQSYNEQFF.

This clone was seen a few times. This rearrangement joins TRBV5-4 to TRBJ2-7, with 8 bases lining up with TRBD1. V lost 1 base to trimming and J lost 1 base; unmatched junction nucleotides: 4. Germline loops: CDR1 SGHNT, CDR2 YYREEE (reference sequence). The CDR3 consists of 15 residues. The DNA of the CDR3 is TGTGCCAGCAGCTTGCAAGGACAGGGTTCCTACGAGCAGTACTTC. This encodes CASSLQGQGSYEQYF.

The rearrangement joins TRBV6-1 to TRBJ2-1, with 9 bases identical to TRBD2. J was trimmed by 4 bases and V by 0 bases; bases with no gene match: 7. CDR1 and CDR2 (germline): MNHNS, SASEGT. The CDR3 runs to 17 residues. The CDR3 region has the DNA TGTGCCAGCAGTGAAGCAGTGGGAAGCGGGGGGTACAATGAGCAGTTCTTC. This translates into CASSEAVGSGGYNEQFF.

This sequence joins TRBV5-1 and TRBJ1-4; D is unresolved. V lost 0 bases and J 4 bases, leaving 16 bases between the germline ends. CDR1 is SGHRS and CDR2 is YFSETQ in the germline V gene. The CDR3 extends over 17 amino acids. The CDR3 loop is CASSLAISGIFNEKLFF. The CDR3 nucleotides read TGCGCCAGCAGCTTGGCCATAAGCGGAATCTTTAATGAAAAACTGTTTTTT.

The chain employs TRBV5-1 and TRBJ2-5, with TRBD2 matching 9 bases. The ends lost 0 bases at V and 4 bases at J; junction bases unmatched: 7. The CDR3 is made up of 16 amino acids. Germline CDR1 is SGHRS and CDR2 is YFSETQ. The CDR3 spells CASSLESGAGGETQYF. The CDR3 nucleotides are TGCGCCAGCAGCTTGGAAAGCGGAGCGGGGGGAGAGACCCAGTACTTC. The complete variable domain, with remaining parts taken from reference TRBV5-1 and TRBJ2-5, reads KAGVTQTPRYLIKTRGQQVTLSCSPISGHRSVSWYQQTPGQGLQFLFEYFSETQRNKGNFPGRFSGRQFSNSRSEMNVSTLELGDSALYLCASSLESGAGGETQYFGPGTRLLVL.

The V call is TRBV10-3, the J call TRBJ2-5; 11 bases agree with TRBD2. The CDR3 is 15 residues long. The V gene end was trimmed by 11 bases and the J gene end by 3 bases; junction bases not matched to a gene: 11. CDR1 and CDR2 (germline): ENHRY, SYGVKD. CDR3 in amino acids: CAAAEGTSGKETQYF. The CDR3 nucleotides are TGTGCCGCCGCTGAGGGGACTAGCGGAAAAGAGACCCAGTACTTC.

This chain uses TRBV18 with TRBJ1-2; 10 bases agree with TRBD1. This CDR3 is built from 12 residues. J was trimmed by 8 bases and V by 4 bases; bases with no gene match: 1. In germline, CDR1 is KGHSH, CDR2 LQKENI. The CDR3 nucleotides are TGTGCCAGCTCACGGGACAGGGGAGGCTACACCTTC. Amino acids: CASSRDRGGYTF. The whole variable domain, remainder taken from reference TRBV18 and TRBJ1-2, is NAGVMQNPRHLVRRRGQEARLRCSPMKGHSHVYWYRQLPEEGLKFMVYLQKENIIDESGMPKERFSAEFPKEGPSILRIQQVVRGDSAAYFCASSRDRGGYTFGSGTRLTVV.

The V gene is TRBV16, the J gene TRBJ2-5; D is perhaps TRBD2 (5 bases). Trimming pared 0 bases from V and 5 bases from J, leaving 13 bases between. CDR3 length: 15 amino acids. CDR1 and CDR2 (germline): KGHSY, FQNENV. CDR3 nucleotide sequence: TGTGCCAGCAGCCAATCGGGCTTTGGAGGCGAGACCCAGTACTTC. Its protein product is CASSQSGFGGETQYF. Variable domain in full (rest from reference TRBV16 and TRBJ2-5): GEEVAQTPKHLVRGEGQKAKLYCAPIKGHSYVFWYQQVLKNEFKFLISFQNENVFDETGMPKERFSAKCLPNSPCSLEIQATKLEDSAVYFCASSQSGFGGETQYFGPGTRLLVL.

The chain is built from TRBV5-4 and TRBJ1-2; no definite D call. The CDR3 sequence is 12 residues long. V lost 4 bases to trimming and J lost 5 bases, with 9 bases between them. Germline CDR1 is SGHNT and CDR2 is YYREEE (reference sequence). In DNA, the CDR3 is TGTGCCAGCAGCGCGAACCTGTATGGCTACACCTTC. Encoded protein: CASSANLYGYTF.

The chain is built from TRBV6-5 and TRBJ1-1; TRBD1 aligns across 7 bases. Germline V gives CDR1 MNHEY, CDR2 SVGAGI. V lost 6 bases and J lost 0; bases outside the gene matches: 4. This CDR3 contains 14 residues. Here the CDR3 reads CASRPGQLNTEAFF. For the CDR3, the DNA is TGTGCCAGCAGGCCGGGACAGTTGAACACTGAAGCTTTCTTT.

V and J are TRBV30 and TRBJ2-2; D not resolved. The V gene lost 3 bases and the J gene lost 5 bases, with 4 bases spanning the gap. Germline V gene data show CDR1 as GTSNPN and CDR2 as SVGIG (reference sequence). The CDR3 length is 11 residues. The DNA of the CDR3 is TGTGCCTGGAGGAGGACCGGGGAGCTGTTTTTT. It encodes CAWRRTGELFF.